The entry that follows covers one T cell receptor (beta chain) sequence. Its matching antigen is unknown. The CDR3 totals 13 residues. V dropped 4 bases and J dropped 5 bases, with 9 bases sitting between them. Germline CDR1 SGHVS, CDR2 FQNEAQ. This sample stems from a study of shared clonotypes between healthy human individuals. Overall study findings and caveats: On the whole, naive subsets had larger estimated richness than memory subsets had. It was the non-shared clonotypes that had lower generation probabilities than clonotypes shared by all four donors. Shared across a few donors were around 5% of the naive CD4 clonotypes.

The naive CD8 population came from CD45RO-negative cells selected for CCR7, without terminally differentiated effector memory CD45RA+ cells. Libraries were prepared by immunoSEQ multiplex PCR; TCRdb keeps only in-frame clonotypes and omits some of them. The sample contains about 700,000 clones, about 91% of which appear only once. Material: naive CD8+ T cells sorted from blood. The receptor was isolated from a man under 40 in good health. The chain uses TRBV7-8 and TRBJ1-5; a possible D gene is TRBD1 (6 bases). CDR3 DNA sequence: TGTGCCAGCAGCTCCCCAGGGGATCAGCCCCAGCATTTT. Its protein is CASSSPGDQPQHF.